These 19 T cell receptor beta chains were all obtained from the same sample, sequenced in a study of CD8 T cells in Susac syndrome. RNA in amounts of roughly 0.5 to 1 ug was reverse transcribed with random hexamers. TCRdb analysed the immunoSEQ multiplex PCR reads with MiXCR anew, one entry per CDR3 protein. The data contain some 110,000 distinct CDR3 sequences, just under 95% of them singletons. Sequences were obtained from CD8+ T cells from PBMCs. All receptors come from a human donor with Susac syndrome.

The chain uses TRBV5-1 and TRBJ1-1, with D hard to call. The germline CDR1 and CDR2 sequences are SGHRS and YFSETQ. The CDR3 contains 15 residues. The V and J ends lost 0 bases and 5 bases respectively, with 14 bases between them. The CDR3 DNA reads as TGCGCCAGCAGCTTGGACGGTCCCCTCGGAACTGAAGCTTTCTTT. Translating it yields CASSLDGPLGTEAFF.

The chain recombines TRBV29-1 with TRBJ1-2; 8 bases align to TRBD1. After removal of 5 bases from V and 1 base from J, the junction contained 9 bases not matched to a gene. The CDR3 consists of 15 residues. The V gene's germline CDR1 is SQVTM and CDR2 ANQGSEA. CDR3 nucleotide sequence: TGCAGCGTTTCCAGGGGGCAGATCGGTAACTATGGCTACACCTTC. This sequence encodes CSVSRGQIGNYGYTF.

J is TRBJ2-1 and V is TRBV13; TRBD2 matches at 12 bases. Germline-derived CDR1 and CDR2 are PRHDT and FYEKMQ (reference sequence). The CDR3 sequence is 17 residues long. V lost 1 base, J lost 5 bases, and 6 bases stayed unmatched. The CDR3 loop is CASSLVLAGGPNNEQFF. The CDR3 DNA follows: TGTGCCAGCAGCTTAGTCCTAGCGGGGGGGCCTAACAATGAGCAGTTCTTC.

This chain connects TRBV7-2 to TRBJ2-3; no clear D. Trimming cost V 4 bases and J 5 bases, with 10 bases left between them. This CDR3 has 13 amino acids. Per the germline V gene, CDR1 is SGHTA and CDR2 is FQGNSA. The CDR3 DNA reads as TGTGCCAGCAGCTCCGATTTAGGAGATACGCAGTATTTT. This gives the protein CASSSDLGDTQYF. Full variable domain (missing parts from reference TRBV7-2 and TRBJ2-3): GAGVSQSPSNKVTEKGKDVELRCDPISGHTALYWYRQSLGQGLEFLIYFQGNSAPDKSGLPSDRFSAERTGGSVSTLTIQRTQQEDSAVYLCASSSDLGDTQYFGPGTRLTVL.

V is TRBV29-1 and J is TRBJ2-3; TRBD2 agrees at 15 bases. The V gene's germline CDR1 is SQVTM and CDR2 ANQGSEA. The CDR3 is 17 residues long. Unmatched junction bases numbered 8, after V lost 6 bases and J lost 1 base. CDR3 region: CSVAGLAGGPGTDTQYF. The CDR3 nucleotides read TGCAGCGTCGCCGGACTAGCGGGGGGGCCGGGCACAGATACGCAGTATTTT.

V usage is TRBV6-2 or TRBV6-3 and J usage is TRBJ2-7; D call uncertain. This CDR3 is 12 amino acids long. Germline V gene data show CDR1 as MNHEY and CDR2 as SVGEGT. Between the trimmed V and J ends, which lost 6 bases and 2 bases, there was a span of 8 bases. The CDR3 sequence is CASRSSAYEQYF. The CDR3 DNA sequence: TGTGCCAGCAGGTCAAGTGCCTACGAGCAGTACTTC.

The chain carries TRBV29-1 and TRBJ2-7; D is possibly TRBD2 (5 bases). This CDR3 is built from 11 residues. Germline loops: CDR1 SQVTM, CDR2 ANQGSEA. Trimming cost V 3 bases and J 6 bases, with 9 bases left between them. CDR3 in DNA: TGCAGCGTTGACGTCGAGGGCGAGCAGTACTTC. Residues: CSVDVEGEQYF.

The chain recombines TRBV3-1 with TRBJ2-4, with TRBD2 identical over 7 bases. This CDR3 spans 19 amino acids. J gave up 2 bases and V 2 bases, and 15 bases lay outside the gene matches. Germline CDR1 LGHDT, CDR2 YNNKEL (reference sequence). CDR3 bases: TGTGCCAGCAGCCAAAGGGGAGGGCTACTAGCCGTTACCAAAAACATTCAGTACTTC. This sequence encodes CASSQRGGLLAVTKNIQYF. Together with reference TRBV3-1 and TRBJ2-4, the CDR3 gives the full variable domain: DTAVSQTPKYLVTQMGNDKSIKCEQNLGHDTMYWYKQDSKKFLKIMFSYNNKELIINETVPNRFSPKSPDKAHLNLHINSLELGDSAVYFCASSQRGGLLAVTKNIQYFGAGTRLSVL.

V and J are TRBV4-1 and TRBJ2-1, with D possibly TRBD2 on 5 matching bases. The CDR3 loop spans 16 amino acids. V dropped 3 bases and J dropped 2 bases, with 14 bases sitting between them. Germline values: CDR1 MGHRA, CDR2 YSYEKL. The CDR3 DNA reads as TGCGCCAGCAGCCACAGCGCTGGGGAGACCTACAATGAGCAGTTCTTC. This codes for CASSHSAGETYNEQFF.

This clonotype has just one count. The V call is TRBV9, the J call TRBJ2-1; TRBD2 might be the D (6 bases). V lost 0 bases to trimming and J lost 7 bases, with 14 bases between them. CDR1 and CDR2 (germline): SGDLS, YYNGEE. The CDR3 loop spans 15 amino acids. CDR3 nucleotide sequence: TGTGCCAGCAGCGTAGGGGGAGGTGGCGGAAATGAGCAGTTCTTC. Residues: CASSVGGGGGNEQFF.

The V and J genes are TRBV15 and TRBJ2-7, with D unclear. This CDR3 spans 12 amino acids. Trimming cost V 3 bases and J 5 bases, with 8 bases left between them. From germline, CDR1 is LNHNV and CDR2 YYDKDF (reference sequence). The CDR3 DNA reads as TGTGCCACCAGCAGGGACGTGGACGAGCAGTACTTC. It yields the protein CATSRDVDEQYF. Full variable domain (missing parts from reference TRBV15 and TRBJ2-7): DAMVIQNPRYQVTQFGKPVTLSCSQTLNHNVMYWYQQKSSQAPKLLFHYYDKDFNNEADTPDNFQSRRPNTSFCFLDIRSPGLGDTAMYLCATSRDVDEQYFGPGTRLTVT.

The rearrangement joins TRBV9 to TRBJ2-2; D gene unclear. Trimming took off 0 bases at V and 4 bases at J, with 1 base between the two ends. CDR1 and CDR2 (germline): SGDLS, YYNGEE. This CDR3 has 12 residues. DNA of the CDR3: TGTGCCAGCAGCGTAGCCACCGGGGAGCTGTTTTTT. Protein product: CASSVATGELFF.

V gene TRBV5-6 combines with J gene TRBJ2-2; D may be TRBD1 or TRBD2 (5 bases each). The germline V gene has CDR1 SGHDT and CDR2 YYEEEE. Trimming removed 6 bases at V and 7 bases at J, with 10 bases between. The CDR3 has 12 amino acids. CDR3 sequence: CASTTGGGELFF. Here the CDR3 DNA reads TGTGCCAGCACCACTGGGGGCGGGGAGCTGTTTTTT. The entire variable domain, with the rest obtained from reference TRBV5-6 and TRBJ2-2, is as follows: DAGVTQSPTHLIKTRGQQVTLRCSPKSGHDTVSWYQQALGQGPQFIFQYYEEEERQRGNFPDRFSGHQFPNYSSELNVNALLLGDSALYLCASTTGGGELFFGEGSRLTVL.

The chain is built from TRBV13 and TRBJ2-1; D might be TRBD1 (7 bases). V lost 5 bases to trimming and J lost 9 bases, with 17 bases between them. The V gene's germline CDR1 is PRHDT and CDR2 FYEKMQ (reference sequence). The CDR3 length is 14 residues. The CDR3 coding sequence is TGTGCCAGCAGCCCGAGGGGGGCAGGGGGTGAGCAGTTCTTC. Encoded protein: CASSPRGAGGEQFF. The variable domain in full, completed from reference TRBV13 and TRBJ2-1, reads AAGVIQSPRHLIKEKRETATLKCYPIPRHDTVYWYQQGPGQDPQFLISFYEKMQSDKGSIPDRFSAQQFSDYHSELNMSSLELGDSALYFCASSPRGAGGEQFFGPGTRLTVL.

The V call is TRBV29-1, the J call TRBJ1-3; unclear D gene. Trimming stripped 8 bases from V and 7 bases from J, with 21 bases between. CDR1 is SQVTM and CDR2 is ANQGSEA in the germline V gene. The CDR3 runs 14 residues. The CDR3 sequence: CSPKRQGALNTIYF. DNA for the CDR3: TGCAGCCCAAAGAGACAAGGAGCCCTCAACACCATATATTTT. Drawing the rest from reference TRBV29-1 and TRBJ1-3, the complete variable domain is SAVISQKPSRDICQRGTSLTIQCQVDSQVTMMFWYRQQPGQSLTLIATANQGSEATYESGFVIDKFPISRPNLTFSTLTVSNMSPEDSSIYLCSPKRQGALNTIYFGEGSWLTVV.

V and J are TRBV6-4 and TRBJ1-2; tentative D call: TRBD1 (5 bases). This CDR3 is built from 11 residues. The V gene lost 7 bases and the J gene lost 8 bases, with 11 bases spanning the gap. Germline V gives CDR1 MRHNA, CDR2 SNTAGT. DNA of the CDR3: TGTGCCAGCAAGGGGATGCGAGGCTACACCTTC. Translation: CASKGMRGYTF.

The chain combines TRBV18 with TRBJ2-7; D is unresolved. Germline CDR1 KGHSH, CDR2 LQKENI. The CDR3 length is 13 residues. V was trimmed by 2 bases and J by 5 bases, leaving 10 bases between them. The CDR3, as DNA: TGTGCCAGCTCACCATTCAGGACGGACGAGCAGTACTTC. Translating it yields CASSPFRTDEQYF.

V is TRBV6-5 and J is TRBJ2-1, with D perhaps matching TRBD2 (5 bases). V was cut by 5 bases and J by 8 bases, with 13 bases left in between. This CDR3 has 13 amino acids. CDR1 MNHEY and CDR2 SVGAGI come from the germline V gene. The DNA of the CDR3 is TGTGCCAGCAGTCCCGGGAATCTCGATGAGCAGTTCTTC. Translating gives CASSPGNLDEQFF.

The rearrangement uses TRBV15 and TRBJ2-7; TRBD2 is a possible D gene (5 bases). This CDR3 region has 15 residues. V lost 3 bases and J lost 7, with 19 bases in between. The germline V gene has CDR1 LNHNV and CDR2 YYDKDF (reference sequence). The CDR3: CATSRERSPPREQYF. The CDR3 nucleotides are TGTGCCACCAGCAGGGAGCGGTCACCCCCTCGAGAGCAGTACTTC.